This T cell receptor beta chain was identified during a study of cytomegalovirus exposure and HLA in healthy donors (dated by TCRdb to the late 2010s). Looking at the study overall: In an earlier analysis of 450 to 750 of the donors, 250 to 300 Gb of sequence data and 100 million or so unique TCR beta sequences from 180 million or so T cells were reported. An early release that covered 640 HLA-typed donors contained approximately 300 gigabases of sequencing data and 85 million to 100 million unique TCR sequences. Of the 300 to 400 genotyped donors, approximately 83% fell in the genetic ancestry cluster associated with self-reported Caucasian donors. The study aimed to test whether cataloging public T cell receptors could reveal signatures of past pathogen exposure. The study profiled the T cell repertoires of 550 to 700 subjects by immunosequencing and related them to cytomegalovirus serostatus. A separate validation cohort of roughly 130 different subjects was used in addition to the approximately 640-subject first cohort. To predict cytomegalovirus infection status, the study brought together high-throughput TCR immunosequencing, statistical association of individual TCRs with disease status, and machine learning. A later analysis re-analyzed previously published TCR beta repertoires from 660 or so donors and added high-resolution HLA genotyping to study TCR occurrence patterns. The later analysis used no new phenotypic data to find candidate immune exposures, relying instead on TCR beta sequences and their occurrence across donors. An earlier analysis of fewer than 750 of the donors used high-throughput TCR beta sequencing to judge whether each TCR beta V gene segment behaved as functional or pseudogenic. Alongside the repertoire data, information on donor age, sex, ethnicity and CMV serostatus was compiled. A later genetic analysis took genome-wide SNP genotypes for 398 of the 666 donors and used that subset as a discovery cohort. Every repertoire in the discovery cohort had been generated on one and the same sequencing platform. HLA typing included class I and class II loci at four-digit resolution. The number of typed donors differed by locus: about 620-640 for A, B, C, DRB1 and DQB1; some 540 for DQA1; 606 for DPA1; and 450 to 480 for DPB1. Because of strong linkage in the cohort, roughly five DR-DQ haplotypes were treated as single units for association and clustering. On average, roughly 250,000 unique TCR beta nucleotide sequences were sequenced per donor among some 420 genotyped donors of the cohort, with 15% to 20% of those sequences being non-productive.

The CDR1 and CDR2 encoded by the germline V gene are SGHDN and FVKESK. From the cysteine through the phenylalanine, the CDR3 covers 16 amino acids. The retained sequence is limited to the CDR3, 48 bases, with the frame set at the first base. The junction shows trimming of 4 bases on V and 6 bases on J, and the gene matches do not reach 11 bases of it. The cohort was made up of roughly 670 healthy bone marrow donors. All cohort members were sampled while nominally healthy, although unrecorded immune exposures were likely present. The donor tested CMV seropositive, placing the donor among the 289 seropositive members of the cohort. Every donor gave a peripheral blood sample, and the peripheral blood mononuclear cells from that sample were used for TCR beta sequencing. The Qiagen DNeasy Blood Extraction Kit was used to extract genomic DNA from the blood cell samples. Library construction relied on the immunoSEQ multiplex PCR assay. A mixture of 60 forward primers for TCR Vbeta segments and 13 reverse primers for TCR Jbeta segments was used in the multiplex PCR. The CDR3 region of rearranged TCR beta genes was amplified from genomic DNA with a multiplex PCR assay. The Illumina HiSeq System was used to sequence the amplified TCR beta libraries as 87-base-pair reads. The paper's data handling went like this. A later analysis tallied roughly 78 million unique TCR beta chains across the 700 or so repertoires, and 10 million to 11 million of those chains were shared by two or more donors. To remove PCR and sequencing errors, raw reads were error-corrected and collapsed into unique sequences using a nearest-neighbor algorithm that merged closely related sequences. To assign V, D and J gene segments, CDR3 sequences were aligned to IMGT reference sequences. For a sequence to be retained, a match of at least six nucleotides to both a V gene segment and a J gene segment was required. A rearrangement counted as productive if the CDR3 had no stop codons and remained in frame with V and J, and every other rearrangement counted as non-productive. Following IMGT convention, CDR3 was defined as the stretch from the second conserved V-encoded cysteine to the conserved J-encoded phenylalanine. The earlier analysis of some 600 of the donors excluded sequences that lacked an unambiguous match to a single V gene segment. In an earlier analysis of roughly 500 of the donors, V segments were called functional above 56.7% productive rearrangements and were called segregating when the between-donor standard deviation exceeded 5%. To diagnose cytomegalovirus status from the catalog of TCR beta chain sequences, a statistical classification framework was built. A later analysis assigned V and J genes by comparing TCR nucleotide sequences with IMGT/GENE-DB human TR gene sequences. The TCRdist pipeline was used in a later analysis to assign CDR3 sequences and most-parsimonious VDJ recombination scenarios. In a later analysis, every TCR beta chain was defined by the combination of its CDR3 amino acid sequence and its V-gene family, and reads without a unique V-gene family were dropped. A later analysis removed roughly 590 highly shared, low-generation-probability nucleotide sequences to deal with suspected cross-contamination and a sequencing artifact. In a later analysis, a clonal expansion index was calculated for each public chain from normalized within-repertoire ranks of inferred template counts. Generation probabilities in a later analysis came from a VDJ recombination model fitted to out-of-frame rearrangements, and those results were checked against IGoR. A later analysis scored TCR-TCR, TCR-HLA and TCR-CMV co-occurrence with hypergeometric tests, applying a repertoire-size bias correction to TCR pairs. In a later analysis, false discovery rates were estimated by permuting HLA or CMV assignments 20 times. A later analysis grouped co-occurring TCRs with DBSCAN, adding TCRdist sequence similarity when clustering within HLA-allele-positive subsets. Repertoires with fewer than 30,000 or more than 120,000 public chains, plus five repertoires with anomalous nucleotide sharing, were excluded from co-occurrence clustering. Not all clones reach the TCRdb copy of this immuneACCESS table, which keeps in-frame sequences only. Checked studies attribute under half of the gap to unresolved V genes and leave the rest unexplained. Clonal size and the V and J genes are those of that table, whereas D and trimming came from the DNA. The sample profile shows around 95,000 clones; approximately 76% of them were found once. Over 9.5% of the sample is held by the ten biggest clonotypes.

General study outcomes and caveats: A further reported finding was that TCR beta sequences accurately predicted the HLA-A and HLA-B alleles for most subjects in the first cohort. Broadly in line with IMGT annotations, most TCR beta V segments showed up in productive rearrangements about 87% or about 30% of the time in an earlier analysis of under 700 of the donors. A later analysis reported that several top co-occurrence clusters appeared linked to parvovirus B19, influenza, CMV and Epstein-Barr virus. Some IMGT-functional V segments, including TRBV6-2 and TRBV6-3, could not be told apart with the 87-base-pair reads, so those segments were excluded. Sequencing depth was assumed to be roughly uniform across donors in the presence/absence analyses, though that assumption may not hold. Strong co-occurrence of HLA alleles, especially DR and DQ, made assigning TCR associations to individual alleles difficult. Most TCR sequences were seen in very few donors, while some public TCRs were found in many individuals. HLA typing was unavailable for some donors at each locus, so association tests used only the typed subset. A later analysis found that TCR association rates varied across HLA loci, with DRB1 alleles showing the most associated TCRs and HLA-C alleles the fewest. A later genetic analysis associated a missense DCLRE1C variant with V-gene and J-gene trimming of TCR beta chains, and an independent cohort replicated the association. Three of the identified cytomegalovirus-associated TCR beta chains were confirmed in vitro to be specific for cytomegalovirus antigens. Linkage disequilibrium might explain the correlated functional status among segregating V segments, but an unknown experimental factor could not be ruled out. About 17 rarely observed V segments, including chromosome 9 orphons, were excluded from the earlier analysis of just under 600 of the donors because counts were too low. In a later analysis, most CMV-associated TCR beta chains were found to appear HLA-restricted, with HLA associations seemingly driven largely by CMV exposure. It was suggested by the authors that the approach could potentially be generalized to other disease states and immunological phenotypes. In a later genetic analysis, fewer N-insertions in productive TCRs were reported among donors in an Asian-associated ancestry cluster than the approximately 670-donor mean. In the study, some 160 TCR beta chains were listed as associated with cytomegalovirus. The only immune exposure information available for the cohort was CMV serostatus. A cluster of highly shared sequence variants was judged likely to represent a technical artifact of the sequencing pipeline. Only TCR beta chains were sequenced in this cohort, and the absence of alpha or paired-chain data limited detectable features. At a false discovery rate of 0.05, a later analysis linked under 20,000 TCR beta sequences to specific HLA alleles. In both the original and validation cohorts, the classifier was reported to diagnose cytomegalovirus status with high specificity and sensitivity. In a later analysis, HLA-associated TCR beta chains showed more clonal expansion and lower generation probabilities than non-associated chains that were equally common.

Details on this clone: Its antigen has not been determined. No base-level quality is on record; no much larger clone is a single base apart.

The sequenced sample consisted of PBMCs. The receptor's source is a man aged 30 to 45 in good health and CMV-seropositive. The rearranged chain carries TRBV14 and TRBJ2-3, and TRBD2 matches 9 of the central bases. The DNA reads TGTGCCAGCAGCCTCCGGGTTAGCGGGGGATATGATACGCAGTATTTT. Its product reads: CASSLRVSGGYDTQYF.